This T cell receptor beta chain is drawn from a study of identical twins. Broader study findings: Modelling approaches yielded underestimates of out-of-frame TCR alpha sharing between monozygotic twins. Conclusions rested on cross-sectional statistics rather than following the same donors. There were fewer insertions in abundant cord blood beta clonotypes, but memory repertoires showed no such pattern.

Germline V CDR1 and CDR2: SGHVS, FQNEAQ. This CDR3 comprises 15 residues. V was clipped by 5 bases and J by 3 bases; unmatched bases: 4. This clonotype has a handful of counts. What it binds is not known. Unique molecular identifiers were present on cDNA, and template switching added a universal primer site. TCRdb processed the 5' RACE reads anew with MiXCR; each CDR3 protein has one entry. This sample has 510,000 or so distinct CDR3 sequences, with roughly 15% found just once. The sample was also reused in another study, on yellow fever vaccine responses in identical twins.

The chain joins TRBV7-8 to TRBJ2-5; 12 bases agree with TRBD2. The source is a woman younger than 35 in good health. Sequencing was done on a sample of CD4+ T cells sorted from blood. CDR3 sequence reads: CASSPRLAGEETQYF. CDR3 DNA: TGTGCCAGCAGCCCGAGACTAGCGGGAGAAGAGACCCAGTACTTC.